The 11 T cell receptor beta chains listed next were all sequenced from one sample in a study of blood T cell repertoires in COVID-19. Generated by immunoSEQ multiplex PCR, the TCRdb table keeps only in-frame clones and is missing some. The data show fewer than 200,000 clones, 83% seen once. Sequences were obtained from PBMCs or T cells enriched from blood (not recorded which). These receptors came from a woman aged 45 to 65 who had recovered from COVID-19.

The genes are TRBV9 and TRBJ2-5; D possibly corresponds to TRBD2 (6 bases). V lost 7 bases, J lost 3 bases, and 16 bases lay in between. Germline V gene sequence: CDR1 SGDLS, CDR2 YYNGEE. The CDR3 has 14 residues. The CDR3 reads CASGPGLQKETQYF. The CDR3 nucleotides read TGTGCCAGCGGACCGGGACTCCAAAAAGAGACCCAGTACTTC.

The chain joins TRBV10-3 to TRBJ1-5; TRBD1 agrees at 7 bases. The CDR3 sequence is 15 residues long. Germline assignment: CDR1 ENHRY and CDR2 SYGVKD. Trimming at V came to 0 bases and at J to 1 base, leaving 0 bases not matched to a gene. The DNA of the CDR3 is TGTGCCATCAGTGAGTCGACAGGGAGCAATCAGCCCCAGCATTTT. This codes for CAISESTGSNQPQHF.

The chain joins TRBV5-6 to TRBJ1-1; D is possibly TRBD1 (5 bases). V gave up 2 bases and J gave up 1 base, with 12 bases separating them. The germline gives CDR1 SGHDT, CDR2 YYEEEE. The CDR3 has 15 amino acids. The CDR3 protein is CASSLRGTGNTEAFF. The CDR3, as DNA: TGTGCCAGCAGCTTAAGGGGCACGGGGAACACTGAAGCTTTCTTT.

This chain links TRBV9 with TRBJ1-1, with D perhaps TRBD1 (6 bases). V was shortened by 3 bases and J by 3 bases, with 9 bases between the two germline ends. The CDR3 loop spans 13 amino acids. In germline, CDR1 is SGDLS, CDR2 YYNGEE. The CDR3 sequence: CASSADRHTEAFF. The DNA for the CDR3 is TGTGCCAGCAGCGCGGACAGACACACTGAAGCTTTCTTT.

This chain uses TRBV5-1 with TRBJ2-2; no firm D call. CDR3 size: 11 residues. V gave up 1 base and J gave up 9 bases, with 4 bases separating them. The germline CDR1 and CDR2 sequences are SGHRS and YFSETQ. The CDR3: CASSLNRELFF. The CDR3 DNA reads TGCGCCAGCAGCTTGAACAGGGAGCTGTTTTTT.

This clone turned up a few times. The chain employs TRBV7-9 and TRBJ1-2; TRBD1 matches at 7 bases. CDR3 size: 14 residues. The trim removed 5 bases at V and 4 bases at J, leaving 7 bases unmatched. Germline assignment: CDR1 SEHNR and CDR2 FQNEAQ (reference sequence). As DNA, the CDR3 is TGTGCCAGCAGCACGGGACAGAAGGGCTATGGCTACACCTTC. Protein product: CASSTGQKGYGYTF.

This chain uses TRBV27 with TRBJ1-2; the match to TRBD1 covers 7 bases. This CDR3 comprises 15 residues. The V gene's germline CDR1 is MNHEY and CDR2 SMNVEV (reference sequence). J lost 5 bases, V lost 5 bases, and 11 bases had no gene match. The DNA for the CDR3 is TGTGCCAGCAGTAGTTGGGACAGTCTTCAGTATGGCTACACCTTC. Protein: CASSSWDSLQYGYTF.

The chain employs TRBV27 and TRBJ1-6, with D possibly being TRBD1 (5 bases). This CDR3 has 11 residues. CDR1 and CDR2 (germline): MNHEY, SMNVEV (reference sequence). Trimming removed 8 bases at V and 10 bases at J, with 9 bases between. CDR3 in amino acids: CASQGVSPLHF. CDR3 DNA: TGTGCCAGCCAGGGCGTCTCACCCCTCCACTTT.

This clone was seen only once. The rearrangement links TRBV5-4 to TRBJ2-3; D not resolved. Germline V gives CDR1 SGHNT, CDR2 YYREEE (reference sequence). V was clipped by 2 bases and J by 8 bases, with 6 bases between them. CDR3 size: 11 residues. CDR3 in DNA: TGTGCCAGCAGCTTTGCGGCTACGCAGTATTTT. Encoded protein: CASSFAATQYF.

The CDR3 coding sequence is TGCGCCAGCAGCTTGTGGGCAGGGGAGATTGGCTACACCTTC. Its translation: CASSLWAGEIGYTF. The J gene is TRBJ1-2, the V gene TRBV5-1, with D tentatively TRBD1 (6 bases). Germline V lookup: CDR1 SGHRS, CDR2 YFSETQ. Between the trimmed V and J ends, which lost 1 base and 7 bases, there was a span of 14 bases. CDR3 length: 14 amino acids.

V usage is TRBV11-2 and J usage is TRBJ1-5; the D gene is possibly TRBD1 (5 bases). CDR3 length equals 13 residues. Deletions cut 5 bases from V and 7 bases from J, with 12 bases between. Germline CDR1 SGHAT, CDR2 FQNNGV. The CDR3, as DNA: TGTGCCAGCAGCCTGGGGGGGGACCAGCCCCAGCATTTT. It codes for CASSLGGDQPQHF.